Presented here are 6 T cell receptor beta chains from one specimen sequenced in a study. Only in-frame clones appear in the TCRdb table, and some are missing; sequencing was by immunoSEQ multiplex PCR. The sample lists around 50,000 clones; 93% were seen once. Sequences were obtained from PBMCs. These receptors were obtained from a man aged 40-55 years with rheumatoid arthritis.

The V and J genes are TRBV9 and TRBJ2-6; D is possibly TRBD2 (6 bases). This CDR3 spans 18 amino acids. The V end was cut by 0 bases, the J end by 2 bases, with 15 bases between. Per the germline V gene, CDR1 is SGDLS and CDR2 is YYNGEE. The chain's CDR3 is CASSVVGGIETGANVLTF. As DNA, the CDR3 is TGTGCCAGCAGCGTAGTTGGGGGGATTGAAACTGGGGCCAACGTCCTGACTTTC. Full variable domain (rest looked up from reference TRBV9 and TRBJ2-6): DSGVTQTPKHLITATGQRVTLRCSPRSGDLSVYWYQQSLDQGLQFLIQYYNGEERAKGNILERFSAQQFPDLHSELNLSSLELGDSALYFCASSVVGGIETGANVLTFGAGSRLTVL.

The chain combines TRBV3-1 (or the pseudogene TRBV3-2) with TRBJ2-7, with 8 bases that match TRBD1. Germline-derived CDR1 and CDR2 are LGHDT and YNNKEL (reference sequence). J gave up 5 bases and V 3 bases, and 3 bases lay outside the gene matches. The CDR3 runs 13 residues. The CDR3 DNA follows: TGTGCCAGCAGCCAGCAGGGGGCGGACGAGCAGTACTTC. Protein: CASSQQGADEQYF.

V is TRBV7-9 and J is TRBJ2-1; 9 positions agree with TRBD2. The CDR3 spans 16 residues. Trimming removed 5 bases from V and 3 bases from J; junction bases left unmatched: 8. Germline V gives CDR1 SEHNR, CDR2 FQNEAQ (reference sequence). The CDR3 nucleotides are TGTGCCAGCAGCGGACTGTTAGCGGGGGACTACAATGAGCAGTTCTTC. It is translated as CASSGLLAGDYNEQFF.

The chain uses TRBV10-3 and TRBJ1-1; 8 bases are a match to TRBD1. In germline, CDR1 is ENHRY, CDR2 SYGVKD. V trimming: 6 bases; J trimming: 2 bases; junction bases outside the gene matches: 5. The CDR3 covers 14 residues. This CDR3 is CAIRTGVGNTEAFF. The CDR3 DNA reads TGTGCCATCAGGACAGGGGTGGGCAACACTGAAGCTTTCTTT.

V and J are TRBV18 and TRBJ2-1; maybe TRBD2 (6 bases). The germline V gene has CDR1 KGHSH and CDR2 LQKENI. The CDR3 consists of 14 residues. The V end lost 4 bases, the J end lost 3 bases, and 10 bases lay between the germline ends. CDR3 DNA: TGTGCCAGCTCACTCGTCGGGGGCTACAATGAGCAGTTCTTC. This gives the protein CASSLVGGYNEQFF.

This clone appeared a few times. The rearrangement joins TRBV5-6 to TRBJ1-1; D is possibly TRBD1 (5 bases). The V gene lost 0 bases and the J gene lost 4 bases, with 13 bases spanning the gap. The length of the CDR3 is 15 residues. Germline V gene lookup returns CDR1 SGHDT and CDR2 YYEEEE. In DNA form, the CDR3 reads TGTGCCAGCAGCTTGGAAGGGGCGGGTATCACTGAAGCTTTCTTT. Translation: CASSLEGAGITEAFF.